The 8 T cell receptor beta chains below were found in one sample sequenced in a study of shared clonotypes between healthy human individuals. Clones were read by immunoSEQ multiplex PCR, and TCRdb kept only the in-frame ones, dropping some. The table lists over a million clones, about 84% of them singletons. The sample was memory CD4+ T cells from PBMCs. Subset denoted: CD45RA-negative fraction. These receptors were collected from a man aged 18 to 29 in good health. Some clones in this sample may be carry-over from other donors' samples.

The table lists this clone with a few counts. The chain joins TRBV28 to TRBJ2-7, with no clear D. Trimming removed 7 bases from V and 4 bases from J, with 20 bases in between. Germline V gene data show CDR1 as MDHEN and CDR2 as SYDVKM. CDR3 length equals 15 residues. The CDR3 spells CASIPEGHPGYEQYF. Written as DNA, the CDR3 is TGTGCCAGCATCCCCGAAGGGCACCCCGGATACGAGCAGTACTTC.

The CDR3 region is CASSLSPPDTQYF. CDR3 coding DNA: TGTGCCAGCAGCTTAAGCCCTCCAGATACGCAGTATTTT. The chain recombines TRBV7-3 with TRBJ2-3; D unresolved. V was clipped by 1 base and J by 4 bases, with 6 bases between them. The germline gives CDR1 SGHTA, CDR2 FQGTGA. The CDR3 runs to 13 residues. Full variable domain (rest looked up from reference TRBV7-3 and TRBJ2-3): GAGVSQTPSNKVTEKGKYVELRCDPISGHTALYWYRQSLGQGPEFLIYFQGTGAADDSGLPNDRFFAVRPEGSVSTLKIQRTERGDSAVYLCASSLSPPDTQYFGPGTRLTVL.

J is TRBJ2-1 and V is TRBV6-6; TRBD1 matches 10 bases. J was trimmed by 2 bases and V by 6 bases; bases with no gene match: 4. The CDR3 has 15 residues. In germline, CDR1 is MNHNY, CDR2 SVGAGI (reference sequence). CDR3 DNA sequence: TGTGCCAGCAGGACGGGACAGGGGCCCTACAATGAGCAGTTCTTC. It translates to CASRTGQGPYNEQFF.

The chain couples TRBV7-9 to TRBJ1-1; D gene ambiguous. Germline V CDR1 and CDR2: SEHNR, FQNEAQ (reference sequence). CDR3 length: 13 residues. V was clipped by 4 bases and J by 0 bases, with 6 bases between them. The CDR3: CASSWAVNTEAFF. CDR3 sequence (DNA): TGTGCCAGCAGCTGGGCGGTGAACACTGAAGCTTTCTTT.

This rearrangement joins TRBV20-1 to TRBJ1-2; no clear D. Germline CDR1 and CDR2: DFQATT and SNEGSKA (reference sequence). V lost 5 bases and J lost 6, with 7 bases in between. This CDR3 spans 10 amino acids. CDR3: CSAFSDGYTF. DNA of the CDR3: TGCAGTGCTTTCTCGGATGGCTACACCTTC.

The V call is TRBV27, the J call TRBJ1-2; D gene unclear. The CDR3 runs 13 residues. V was shortened by 4 bases and J by 4 bases, with 10 bases between the two germline ends. In germline, CDR1 is MNHEY, CDR2 SMNVEV (reference sequence). The CDR3 DNA sequence: TGTGCCAGCAGTTCCGCGCGGGGCTATGGCTACACCTTC. As protein: CASSSARGYGYTF.

The rearrangement links TRBV18 to TRBJ1-1; D is ambiguous. V was clipped by 2 bases and J by 5 bases, with 12 bases between them. The CDR3 runs 14 residues. Germline V gene lookup returns CDR1 KGHSH and CDR2 LQKENI. CDR3 sequence: CASSPVGVGTEAFF. DNA of the CDR3: TGTGCCAGCTCACCAGTCGGGGTTGGGACTGAAGCTTTCTTT.

For this clone: Its ends do not fully match the called genes, so a read error is possible. The chain uses TRBV27 and TRBJ1-2; D is unresolved. Germline V CDR1 and CDR2: MNHEY, SMNVEV (reference sequence). The CDR3 is 14 residues long. CDR3 DNA: TGTGCCAGCAGTTTATCTCCCAGTATCTATTGCTACACCTTC. This translates into CASSLSPSIYCYTF.